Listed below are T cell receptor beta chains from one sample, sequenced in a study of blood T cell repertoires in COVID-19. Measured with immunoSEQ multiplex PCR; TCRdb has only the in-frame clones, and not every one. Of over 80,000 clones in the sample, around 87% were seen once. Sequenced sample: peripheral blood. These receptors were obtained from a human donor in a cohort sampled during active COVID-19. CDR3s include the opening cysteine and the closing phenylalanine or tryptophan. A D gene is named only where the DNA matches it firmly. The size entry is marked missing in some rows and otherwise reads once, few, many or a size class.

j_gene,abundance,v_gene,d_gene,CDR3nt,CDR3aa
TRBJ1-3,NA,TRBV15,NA,TGTGCCACCAGCAGAGACCAACCCGGCTCTGGAAACACCATATATTTT,CATSRDQPGSGNTIYF
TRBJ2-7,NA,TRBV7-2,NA,TGTGCCAGCAGCCCCAGGGCAACCTACGAGCAGTACTTC,CASSPRATYEQYF
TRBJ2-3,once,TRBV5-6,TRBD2,TGTGCCAGCAGCATTGGACTAGCGGGACGCACAGATACGCAGTATTTT,CASSIGLAGRTDTQYF
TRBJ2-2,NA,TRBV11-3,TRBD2,TGTGCCAGCAGCCCTAGCGGGATCTCCGGGGAGCTGTTTTTT,CASSPSGISGELFF
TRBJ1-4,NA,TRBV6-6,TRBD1,TGTGCCAGTAGACAGGGAAATGAAAAACTGTTTTTT,CASRQGNEKLFF
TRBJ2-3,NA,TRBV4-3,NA,TGCGCCAGCAGCCAAGATAACGGAGGGCTAGCAGATACGCAGTATTTT,CASSQDNGGLADTQYF
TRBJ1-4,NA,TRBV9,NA,TGTGCCAGCAGCGTAGAAGCCGCAACTAATGAAAAACTGTTTTTT,CASSVEAATNEKLFF
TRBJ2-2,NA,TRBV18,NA,TGTGCCAGCTCATCGTTCCGGGGAGAAAGGAGCGGGGAGCTGTTTTTT,CASSSFRGERSGELFF
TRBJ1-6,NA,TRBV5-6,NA,TGTGCCAGCAGCCCAAGGACACCCAATTCACCCCTCCACTTT,CASSPRTPNSPLHF
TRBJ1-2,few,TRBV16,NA,TGTGCCAGCAGCCTTCAGGCAGGTGGAGGCCTGGGGGGCTACACCTTC,CASSLQAGGGLGGYTF
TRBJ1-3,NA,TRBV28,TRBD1,TGTGCCAGCAGTTTTTCGGACAGGGGTCTTGGAAACACCATATATTTT,CASSFSDRGLGNTIYF
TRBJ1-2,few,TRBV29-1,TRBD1,TGCAGCTCCAAGGACCCGGGACAGGGAAACTATGGCTACACCTTC,CSSKDPGQGNYGYTF
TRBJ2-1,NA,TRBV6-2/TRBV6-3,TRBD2,TGTGCCAGCAGCCCCGGGGCCGGGAGGCCGGGTGAGCAGTTCTTC,CASSPGAGRPGEQFF
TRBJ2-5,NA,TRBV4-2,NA,TGTGCCAGCAGCCAAGATCAAGGGGGAGCCGTTTTAGAGACCCAGTACTTC,CASSQDQGGAVLETQYF
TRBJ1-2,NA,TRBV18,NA,TGTGCCAGCTCACCTCTTACACAGGGTGCCCCTAACTATGGCTACACCTTC,CASSPLTQGAPNYGYTF
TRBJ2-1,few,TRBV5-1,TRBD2,TGCGCCAGCAGCTTCAGGCGCGGGAGCAGTAATGAGCAGTTCTTC,CASSFRRGSSNEQFF
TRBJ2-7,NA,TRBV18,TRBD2,TGTGCCAGCACCCTAGCGGGAGCGAATGAGCAGTACTTC,CASTLAGANEQYF
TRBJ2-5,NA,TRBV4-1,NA,TGCGCCAGCAGCCAAGAACGGGGTGCCCAAGAGACCCAGTACTTC,CASSQERGAQETQYF
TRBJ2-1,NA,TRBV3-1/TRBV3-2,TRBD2,TGTGCCAGCAGCCCTAGCGGGAACAATGAGCAGTTCTTC,CASSPSGNNEQFF
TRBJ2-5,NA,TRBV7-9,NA,TGTGCCAGCAGACGGACAGAACAAGAGACCCAGTACTTC,CASRRTEQETQYF
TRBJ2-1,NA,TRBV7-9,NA,TGTGCCAGCAGCCCTGGGCCGGGATCCTACAATGAGCAGTTCTTC,CASSPGPGSYNEQFF
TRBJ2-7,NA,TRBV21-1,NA,TGTGCCAGCAGCAGGGAGGGTCTTCAACTCTACGAGCAGTACTTC,CASSREGLQLYEQYF
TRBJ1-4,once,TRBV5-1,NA,TGCGCCAGCAGCCCACTGAAAAGCTTTAATGAAAAACTGTTTTTT,CASSPLKSFNEKLFF
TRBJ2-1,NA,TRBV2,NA,TGTGCCAGCAGTGATCGGCAGGGTGCCTACAATGAGCAGTTCTTC,CASSDRQGAYNEQFF
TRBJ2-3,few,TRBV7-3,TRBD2,TGTGCCAGCAGTTTAGCGGGATGGACAGATACGCAGTATTTT,CASSLAGWTDTQYF
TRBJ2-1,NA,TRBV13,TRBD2,TGTGCCAGCAGCCCACTAGCGGGAGGGCGGTATGAGCAGTTCTTC,CASSPLAGGRYEQFF
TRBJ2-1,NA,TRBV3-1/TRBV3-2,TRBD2,TGTGCCAGCAGCCAAGGTCCAGCGGGAGGGCCGCCCTACAATGAGCAGTTCTTC,CASSQGPAGGPPYNEQFF
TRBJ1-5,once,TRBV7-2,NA,TGTGCCAGCAGCTTAGCTGGGGGCGGAGATCAGCCCCAGCATTTT,CASSLAGGGDQPQHF
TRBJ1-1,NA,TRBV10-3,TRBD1,TGTGCCATCACCCCCTCTCGGGACAGGCCTCAAGCTTTCTTT,CAITPSRDRPQAFF
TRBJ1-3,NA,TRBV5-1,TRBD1,TGCGCCAGCAGCTGGGGGACAGGGATGCCTGGAAACACCATATATTTT,CASSWGTGMPGNTIYF
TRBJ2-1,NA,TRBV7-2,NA,TGTGCCAGCAGCTTAGGGGCCACCCTGCGGGGTGAGCAGTTCTTC,CASSLGATLRGEQFF
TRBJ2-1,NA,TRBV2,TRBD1,TGTGCCAGCAGCAAGACAGGGGCTCTCAATGAGCAGTTCTTC,CASSKTGALNEQFF
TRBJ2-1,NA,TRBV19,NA,TGTGCCAGTAGTCACAGCCAAGGCTCCTACAATGAGCAGTTCTTC,CASSHSQGSYNEQFF
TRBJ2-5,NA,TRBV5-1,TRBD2,TGCGCCAGCAGCTTGGAGGGACTAGCGGGAGTCGGGGAGACCCAGTACTTC,CASSLEGLAGVGETQYF
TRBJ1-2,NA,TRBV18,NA,TGTGCCAGCTCACCGGCCGGAGCAGAGAACTATGGCTACACCTTC,CASSPAGAENYGYTF
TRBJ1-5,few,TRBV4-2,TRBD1,TGTGCCAGCAGCCAAGGACAGGGGTCGAGCAATCAGCCCCAGCATTTT,CASSQGQGSSNQPQHF
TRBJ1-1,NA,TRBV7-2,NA,TGTGCCAGCAGCCCCCAAGGGGGGGGCAACACTGAAGCTTTCTTT,CASSPQGGGNTEAFF
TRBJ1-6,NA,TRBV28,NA,TGTGCCATTAAGGGGGACCAGCAATCACCCCTCCACTTT,CAIKGDQQSPLHF
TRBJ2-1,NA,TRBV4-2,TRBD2,TGTGCCAGCAGCCGGCCCGCTAGCGGGGTTATATACAATGAGCAGTTCTTC,CASSRPASGVIYNEQFF
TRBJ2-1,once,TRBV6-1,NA,TGTGCCAGCAGTGACACCGGGACAATCTACAATGAGCAGTTCTTC,CASSDTGTIYNEQFF
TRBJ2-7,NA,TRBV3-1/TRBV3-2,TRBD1,TGTGCCAGCAGCCAAGTAACAGGGGCCTACGAGCAGTACTTC,CASSQVTGAYEQYF
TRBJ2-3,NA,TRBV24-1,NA,TGTGCCACCAGTGATTCCCGATTGGTCCCTATGGATACGCAGTATTTT,CATSDSRLVPMDTQYF
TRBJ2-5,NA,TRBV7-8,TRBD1,TGTGCCAGCAGCCCAACAACGGGACAGTACTTACAAGAGACCCAGTACTTC,CASSPTTGQYLQETQYF
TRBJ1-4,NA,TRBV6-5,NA,TGTGCCAGCAGTTACCGGGGGGGCGAAAAACTGTTTTTT,CASSYRGGEKLFF
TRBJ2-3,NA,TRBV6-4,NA,TGTGCCAGCAGCCCGTTGGCCACAGATACGCAGTATTTT,CASSPLATDTQYF
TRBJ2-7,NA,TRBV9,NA,TGTGCCAGCAGCGTATCTGGCGGGTTTCACTACGAGCAGTACTTC,CASSVSGGFHYEQYF
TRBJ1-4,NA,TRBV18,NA,TGTGCCAGCTCACGAAACCCCCCCGGGTCGGCGGAAAAACTGTTTTTT,CASSRNPPGSAEKLFF
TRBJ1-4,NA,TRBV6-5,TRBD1,TGTGCCAGCAGTAACAGGGGCTCTGATGAAAAACTGTTTTTT,CASSNRGSDEKLFF
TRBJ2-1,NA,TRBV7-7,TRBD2,TGTGCCAGCAGCTTCTCTAGCGGTCATAACAATGAGCAGTTCTTC,CASSFSSGHNNEQFF
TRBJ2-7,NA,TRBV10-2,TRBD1,TGCGCCAGCAGTGAGTGGGCAGGGGGTGTAGGCGAGCAGTACTTC,CASSEWAGGVGEQYF
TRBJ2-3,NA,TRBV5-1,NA,TGCGCCAGCAGCCCCGGGATCTCTACGCAGTATTTT,CASSPGISTQYF
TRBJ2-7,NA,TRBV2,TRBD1,TGTGCCAGCAGTGGCGGATGGGACAGGGGGCTCGTCGAGCAGTACTTC,CASSGGWDRGLVEQYF
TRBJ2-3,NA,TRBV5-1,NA,TGCGCCAGCAGCTTGGCGGGAGTGGTCACAGATACGCAGTATTTT,CASSLAGVVTDTQYF